This T cell receptor beta chain was found in a study of T cell responses to AZD1222 COVID-19 vaccine. Trimming removed 5 bases from V and 5 bases from J; junction bases left unmatched: 4. Per the germline V gene, CDR1 is SGHTA and CDR2 is FQGNSA. This CDR3 has 15 residues. Produced via immunoSEQ multiplex PCR; TCRdb's table is partial and in-frame only. The top ten clones hold about 1.1% of a sample with approximately 170,000 clones, about 91% of them seen once. The J gene is TRBJ1-6, the V gene TRBV7-2; 9 bases map to TRBD1. Sequenced here: peripheral blood, sampled 28 days after the second AZD1222 dose. The TCR comes from an adult who received the AZD1222 COVID-19 vaccine. The CDR3 bases are TGTGCCAGCAGCCCACAGGGGGCTCATAATTCACCCCTCCACTTT. Its translation: CASSPQGAHNSPLHF.